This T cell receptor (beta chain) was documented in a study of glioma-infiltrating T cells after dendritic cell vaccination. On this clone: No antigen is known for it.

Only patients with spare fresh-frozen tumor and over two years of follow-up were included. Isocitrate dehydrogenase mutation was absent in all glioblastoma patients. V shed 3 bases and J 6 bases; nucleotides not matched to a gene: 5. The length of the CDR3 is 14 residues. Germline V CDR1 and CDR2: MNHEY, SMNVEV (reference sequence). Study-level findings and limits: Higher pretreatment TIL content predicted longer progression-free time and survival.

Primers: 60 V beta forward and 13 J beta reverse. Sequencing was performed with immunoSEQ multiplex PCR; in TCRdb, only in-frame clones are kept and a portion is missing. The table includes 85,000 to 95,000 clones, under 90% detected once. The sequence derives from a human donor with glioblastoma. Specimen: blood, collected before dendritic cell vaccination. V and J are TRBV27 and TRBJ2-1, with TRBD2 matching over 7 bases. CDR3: CASSLGGWVNEQFF. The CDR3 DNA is TGTGCCAGCAGTTTGGGGGGGTGGGTCAATGAGCAGTTCTTC.